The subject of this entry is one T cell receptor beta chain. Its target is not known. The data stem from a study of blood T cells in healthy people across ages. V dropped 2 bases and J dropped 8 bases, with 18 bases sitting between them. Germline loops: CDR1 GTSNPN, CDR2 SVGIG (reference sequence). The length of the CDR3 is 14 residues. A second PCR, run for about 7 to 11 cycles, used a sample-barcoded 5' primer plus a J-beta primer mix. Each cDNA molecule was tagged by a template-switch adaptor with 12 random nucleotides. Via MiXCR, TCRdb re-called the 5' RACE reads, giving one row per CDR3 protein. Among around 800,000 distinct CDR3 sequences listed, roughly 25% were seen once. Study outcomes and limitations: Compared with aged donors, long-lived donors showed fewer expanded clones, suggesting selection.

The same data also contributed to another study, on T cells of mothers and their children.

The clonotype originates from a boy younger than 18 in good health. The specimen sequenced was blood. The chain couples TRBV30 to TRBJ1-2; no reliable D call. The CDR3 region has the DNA TGTGCCTGGAGTAGGTCGCGGGGAGGTGGCGGCTACACCTTC. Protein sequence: CAWSRSRGGGGYTF.